This is a list of T cell receptor beta chains from one sample in a study of cytomegalovirus exposure and HLA in healthy donors. Some clones are missing from TCRdb's copy, which holds only in-frame ones; the method was immunoSEQ multiplex PCR. Of under 200,000 clones listed, 82% are singletons. The specimen was PBMCs. The receptors were sampled from a woman younger than 30 in good health and CMV-seronegative. Both conserved end residues are trimmed from each CDR3. Only part of the rows carry a size: once, few, many, or a class if the clone is expanded.

CDR3 protein | V gene | clone size
ASSPSSPYGYT | TRBV7-8 | -
ASSPGDTSTDTQY | TRBV10-2 | once
ASSGAGTSGGALWNEQF | TRBV5-6 | once
ASSGGEETQY | TRBV6-5 | -
ASRGQGAGKLF | TRBV2 | -
ASSRTEATEAF | TRBV6-1 | few
AWSLGGSWYEQY | TRBV30 | -
ASGRPQETQY | TRBV6-1 | once
SVGTRFGKNEQY | TRBV29-1 | -
ASSLGLPVGQY | TRBV11-2 | -
ASSFGSALTYEQY | TRBV5-1 | -
SVASLSSYNEQF | TRBV29-1 | -
ASSLNLAGAGEQY | TRBV21-1 | -
ASSLAGAYNEQF | TRBV5-6 | few
ASGGLARYNEQF | TRBV7-7 | -
SVRQGGNEQF | TRBV29-1 | -
ASSSKKRTSGGIDTQY | TRBV5-1 | -
SVQSRVEAF | TRBV29-1 | -
ASSEGAGQGSKVPYGYT | TRBV6-1 | once
ASSAGPPLYNEQF | TRBV27 | -
ASSLVSTDQETQY | TRBV7-8 | -
SVGQDYGYT | TRBV29-1 | once
ASSSGTNTEAF | TRBV11-2 | -
ASSPGLAGGRKETQY | TRBV19 | -
ASSPGGSLNEQY | TRBV18 | -
ASSLEGAYNEKLF | TRBV5-8 | -
ASSDTTGYGVLQETQY | TRBV25-1 | -
ASSLGWGGLYEQY | TRBV27 | -
AWSPTSIPQY | TRBV30 | -